A single sample gave rise to the 23 T cell receptor beta chains below, sequenced in a study of cytomegalovirus exposure and HLA in healthy donors. Primers included in the PCR were 60 Vbeta and 13 Jbeta primers. Sequencing was performed with immunoSEQ multiplex PCR; in TCRdb, only in-frame clones are kept and a portion is missing. This table holds roughly 100,000 clones, about 13% found once. Sequencing was carried out using PBMCs. The receptors were sampled from a man in his forties in good health and CMV-seropositive.

This clone has a handful of counts. The chain links TRBV4-3 to TRBJ1-1, with 7 bases aligning to TRBD1. CDR1 LGHNA and CDR2 YSLEER come from the germline V gene. The CDR3 has 16 residues. V was pared by 0 bases and J by 3 bases, with 7 bases of the junction left unmatched. The CDR3 DNA is TGCGCCAGCAGCCAAGATATCGGGCAGGGGGACACTGAAGCTTTCTTT. Translating gives CASSQDIGQGDTEAFF.

The chain recombines TRBV2 with TRBJ2-1, with D possibly being TRBD2 (5 bases). The CDR3 length is 15 residues. V was trimmed by 1 base and J by 4 bases, leaving 11 bases between them. Germline CDR1 is SNHLY and CDR2 is FYNNEI. The CDR3 nucleotides read TGTGCCAGCAGTGAAGTGTCTACGGGGTACAATGAGCAGTTCTTC. It codes for CASSEVSTGYNEQFF.

The chain carries TRBV9 and TRBJ2-5; possibly TRBD2 for D (6 bases). V dropped 0 bases and J dropped 5 bases, with 11 bases sitting between them. The CDR3 covers 14 residues. CDR1 SGDLS and CDR2 YYNGEE come from the germline V gene. The CDR3 sequence: CASSVAIGGETQYF. The CDR3 DNA follows: TGTGCCAGCAGCGTAGCTATTGGGGGGGAGACCCAGTACTTC.

The rearrangement links TRBV29-1 to TRBJ1-5, with 8 bases aligning to TRBD1. The CDR3 length is 13 residues. The J segment lost 7 bases and the V segment lost 8 bases, leaving 10 bases of the junction unmatched. Germline CDR1 and CDR2: SQVTM and ANQGSEA. The CDR3 protein is CSFQGAAGQPQHF. As DNA, the CDR3 is TGCAGCTTCCAGGGGGCCGCCGGCCAGCCCCAGCATTTT. Full variable domain (remainder filled in from reference TRBV29-1 and TRBJ1-5): SAVISQKPSRDICQRGTSLTIQCQVDSQVTMMFWYRQQPGQSLTLIATANQGSEATYESGFVIDKFPISRPNLTFSTLTVSNMSPEDSSIYLCSFQGAAGQPQHFGDGTRLSIL.

This clone occurred a few times. The rearrangement uses TRBV7-8 and TRBJ2-6, with D hard to call. CDR3 length: 15 residues. The germline CDR1 and CDR2 sequences are SGHVS and FQNEAQ. The ends were cut back, 5 bases at V and 0 bases at J, with 8 bases in the middle. CDR3 sequence (DNA): TGTGCCAGCAGCACGACTCTCTCTGGGGCCAACGTCCTGACTTTC. Its translation: CASSTTLSGANVLTF.

V and J are TRBV6-5 and TRBJ2-7; TRBD2 matches at 7 bases. This CDR3 is built from 14 residues. Germline lookup yields CDR1 MNHEY and CDR2 SVGAGI. J gave up 4 bases and V 5 bases, and 8 bases lay outside the gene matches. The CDR3 nucleotides read TGTGCCAGCAGTACCCAAGGGACTAAGTACGAGCAGTACTTC. Translation gives CASSTQGTKYEQYF.

V gene TRBV28 combines with J gene TRBJ1-5; D might be TRBD1 (5 bases). V shed 6 bases and J shed 5 bases, with 11 bases lying between them. Germline V gene data show CDR1 as MDHEN and CDR2 as SYDVKM. The CDR3 is 13 residues long. The CDR3 DNA reads TGTGCCAGCAGGGGCCAGGGTCATCAGCCCCAGCATTTT. Its protein product is CASRGQGHQPQHF.

The CDR3 here is CASSPRGSGRGTDTQYF. The CDR3 DNA reads TGTGCCAGCTCACCACGCGGTAGCGGGAGAGGAACAGATACGCAGTATTTT. V is TRBV18 and J is TRBJ2-3, with 9 bases fitting TRBD2. Germline loops: CDR1 KGHSH, CDR2 LQKENI. V trimming: 1 base; J trimming: 3 bases; junction bases outside the gene matches: 8. The CDR3 length is 17 residues.

The V call is TRBV30, the J call TRBJ2-1; weak D call: TRBD1 (5 bases). CDR3 size: 12 residues. V gave up 4 bases and J gave up 9 bases, with 13 bases separating them. Germline CDR1 GTSNPN, CDR2 SVGIG (reference sequence). This CDR3 reads CAWTEGVGEQFF. The CDR3 coding sequence is TGTGCCTGGACCGAAGGGGTCGGTGAGCAGTTCTTC.

The chain carries TRBV30 and TRBJ1-2; D remains unclear. Trimming took 5 bases from V and 2 from J, leaving 12 bases between them. CDR3 size: 13 residues. The germline CDR1 and CDR2 sequences are GTSNPN and SVGIG (reference sequence). The CDR3 DNA sequence: TGTGCCTGGGCCGGGAGCGGCAACTATGGCTACACCTTC. Encoded protein: CAWAGSGNYGYTF.

This clone was counted between two and nine times. The chain uses TRBV28 and TRBJ1-5; 9 positions agree with TRBD1. The CDR3 has 14 amino acids. Germline lookup yields CDR1 MDHEN and CDR2 SYDVKM. V gave up 5 bases and J gave up 5 bases; unmatched junction bases: 4. CDR3 amino acids: CASSPGQGYQPQHF. CDR3 bases: TGTGCCAGCAGTCCGGGACAGGGTTATCAGCCCCAGCATTTT.

This clone was detected a few times. V and J are TRBV7-9 and TRBJ1-3; D is uncertain. The germline gives CDR1 SEHNR, CDR2 FQNEAQ (reference sequence). The CDR3 is 16 residues long. V lost 5 bases to trimming and J lost 4 bases, with 18 bases between them. The CDR3 loop reads CASSPRDRPWGNTIYF. The CDR3 bases are TGTGCCAGCAGCCCACGGGATCGACCGTGGGGAAACACCATATATTTT. Filled out from reference TRBV7-9 and TRBJ1-3, the complete variable domain reads DTGVSQNPRHKITKRGQNVTFRCDPISEHNRLYWYRQTLGQGPEFLTYFQNEAQLEKSRLLSDRFSAERPKGSFSTLEIQRTEQGDSAMYLCASSPRDRPWGNTIYFGEGSWLTVV.

In this sample, this clone turned up a few times. The chain has TRBV19 and TRBJ2-7, with D possibly being TRBD1 (6 bases). V lost 8 bases, J lost 4 bases, and 15 bases lay in between. The CDR3 totals 13 residues. Per the germline V gene, CDR1 is LNHDA and CDR2 is SQIVND (reference sequence). The CDR3 region is CASAEQGRYEQYF. The CDR3 region has the DNA TGTGCCAGTGCTGAACAGGGCAGGTACGAGCAGTACTTC. Based on the CDR3 plus reference TRBV19 and TRBJ2-7, the full variable domain is DGGITQSPKYLFRKEGQNVTLSCEQNLNHDAMYWYRQDPGQGLRLIYYSQIVNDFQKGDIAEGYSVSREKKESFPLTVTSAQKNPTAFYLCASAEQGRYEQYFGPGTRLTVT.

This clone was counted only a few times. The chain uses TRBV27 and TRBJ2-7, with a possible D match to TRBD2 (5 bases). The V gene's germline CDR1 is MNHEY and CDR2 SMNVEV (reference sequence). Trimming stripped 2 bases from V and 5 bases from J, with 7 bases between. The CDR3 covers 12 residues. The CDR3 protein is CASSLAGDEQYF. DNA of the CDR3: TGTGCCAGCAGTTTAGCCGGGGACGAGCAGTACTTC.

The V call is TRBV5-1, the J call TRBJ2-5, with D possibly being TRBD1 (5 bases). The germline V gene encodes CDR1 SGHRS and CDR2 YFSETQ. The V end lost 4 bases, the J end lost 5 bases, and 12 bases lay between the germline ends. The CDR3 runs 13 residues. CDR3 DNA sequence: TGCGCCAGCAGCACCCAGGGTCAGGAGACCCAGTACTTC. Its protein product is CASSTQGQETQYF.

This clone occurred a few times. The chain uses TRBV7-2 and TRBJ2-7; 12 nucleotides line up with TRBD2. CDR3 size: 14 residues. Germline lookup yields CDR1 SGHTA and CDR2 FQGNSA. V dropped 4 bases and J dropped 3; count of bases not matched to a gene: 1. CDR3 nucleotide sequence: TGTGCCAGCAGCTCGACTAGCGGGGGCTACGAGCAGTACTTC. It specifies CASSSTSGGYEQYF.

The rearrangement joins TRBV9 to TRBJ1-2, with 7 nucleotides matching TRBD1. This CDR3 region has 15 residues. After removal of 4 bases from V and 0 bases from J, the junction contained 6 bases not matched to a gene. From germline, CDR1 is SGDLS and CDR2 YYNGEE. The CDR3 DNA sequence: TGTGCCAGCAGCCAGAGGGGGCAAGCTAACTATGGCTACACCTTC. Its protein is CASSQRGQANYGYTF.

This clone has only a few counts. The V gene is TRBV9, the J gene TRBJ1-2; the D gene is possibly TRBD1 (5 bases). V was pared by 0 bases and J by 4 bases, with 13 bases between. The CDR3 sequence is 15 residues long. Per the germline V gene, CDR1 is SGDLS and CDR2 is YYNGEE. The CDR3: CASSVDGGHSYGYTF. CDR3 DNA sequence: TGTGCCAGCAGCGTAGATGGCGGACACAGCTATGGCTACACCTTC.

V is TRBV7-9 and J is TRBJ2-7; 7 bases map to TRBD1. The germline V gene encodes CDR1 SEHNR and CDR2 FQNEAQ (reference sequence). V dropped 5 bases and J dropped 3; count of bases not matched to a gene: 10. The CDR3 runs to 15 residues. As DNA, the CDR3 is TGTGCCAGCAGCCCCCAAAGACAGGGAGTCTACGAGCAGTACTTC. It yields the protein CASSPQRQGVYEQYF.

This clone was observed a few times. The V call is TRBV28, the J call TRBJ2-7; TRBD1 matches at 8 bases. The CDR3 totals 15 residues. V gave up 4 bases and J gave up 4 bases; unmatched junction bases: 9. Germline CDR1 reads MDHEN; CDR2 reads SYDVKM. CDR3 sequence (DNA): TGTGCCAGCAGTTCAGTTCAGGGGGCAGGGTACGAGCAGTACTTC. This codes for CASSSVQGAGYEQYF.

This clone showed up just a few times. CDR3 in amino acids: CASRRDSDTGELFF. The CDR3 DNA sequence: TGCGCCAGCAGACGGGACTCGGACACCGGGGAGCTGTTTTTT. The genes are TRBV10-1 and TRBJ2-2; maybe TRBD2 (6 bases). Germline CDR1 reads WNHNN; CDR2 reads SYGVQD (reference sequence). The CDR3 length is 14 residues. Between the trimmed V and J ends, which lost 6 bases and 3 bases, there was a span of 11 bases.

This clone has more than one count but fewer than ten. The chain couples TRBV7-3 to TRBJ2-4; D is unresolved. The V gene's germline CDR1 is SGHTA and CDR2 FQGTGA. Trimming removed 0 bases from V and 8 bases from J, with 5 bases in between. CDR3 length: 12 residues. The CDR3 spells CASSLTWHIQYF. CDR3 bases: TGTGCCAGCAGCTTAACTTGGCACATTCAGTACTTC.

The V and J genes are TRBV27 and TRBJ1-1, with TRBD1 matching over 7 bases. This CDR3 has 14 residues. V was pared by 4 bases and J by 8 bases, with 10 bases of the junction left unmatched. Germline V lookup: CDR1 MNHEY, CDR2 SMNVEV (reference sequence). The CDR3 DNA is TGTGCCAGCAGTTCTCTTACAGGGGCGGAAGAAGCTTTCTTT. As protein: CASSSLTGAEEAFF.